This T cell receptor (beta chain) was captured by sequencing in a study of blood T cells in healthy people across ages. Study-wide points: Estimates drawn from one million T cells were deemed to understate diversity.

Through a sample-barcoded 5' primer and a J-beta primer mix, a second PCR was run for roughly 7 to 12 cycles. Each cDNA molecule received a tag from a template-switch adaptor that had 12 random nucleotides. Each sample provided no less than 2.5 million CDR3-containing paired-end reads. Each CDR3 protein is one row after TCRdb ran MiXCR on the 5' RACE reads. Among roughly 1,700,000 distinct CDR3 sequences listed, roughly 27% were seen once. The amount of total RNA extracted per sample was at least 5.5 micrograms. This clonotype was observed a few times. Its target is unknown. The origin of this receptor is a woman aged 25 to 39 in good health. The specimen sequenced was blood.

This chain's CDR3 is CASLKRGGGVNEQFF. The CDR3 nucleotides are TGTGCCAGCCTTAAGCGGGGGGGAGGGGTTAATGAGCAGTTCTTC. The chain has TRBV2 and TRBJ2-1, with 10 bases fitting TRBD2. This CDR3 comprises 15 residues. The J segment lost 7 bases and the V segment lost 8 bases, leaving 11 bases of the junction unmatched. Germline V lookup: CDR1 SNHLY, CDR2 FYNNEI.